Sequencing of this T cell receptor beta chain was carried out in a study of T-cell memory formation after mild COVID-19. Notes on the study in general: Largely, contracting CD4+ clones fell within CM and EM, and contracting CD8+ clones within EMRA. Balance between CD4 and CD8 was seen in clones contracting day 15 to 85, and a CD4+ lean was seen in later expanders. Pre-infection memory already had some responding clones, implying cross-reactive memory joined. The authors did not confirm SARS-CoV-2 specificity of second-wave clones peaking day 37.

The table lists this clonotype with a few counts. Its antigen is not identified. V was trimmed by 7 bases and J by 2 bases, leaving 12 bases between them. Per the germline V gene, CDR1 is SQVTM and CDR2 is ANQGSEA. CDR3 length equals 12 residues. Via MiXCR, TCRdb re-called the 5' RACE reads, giving one row per CDR3 protein. The sample has roughly 510,000 distinct CDR3 sequences, 15% to 20% seen once. This chain uses TRBV29-1 with TRBJ2-7; D possibly uses TRBD1 or TRBD2 (5 bases each). The specimen sequenced was PBMCs or a T cell subset sorted from them (not recorded which). The clonotype was recovered from an adult woman who had mild COVID-19 (a few samples of this study predate the infection). Cell type and time point are not known. The CDR3 loop is CSGGPFTYEQYF. Here the CDR3 DNA reads TGCAGCGGGGGACCGTTTACCTACGAGCAGTACTTC.